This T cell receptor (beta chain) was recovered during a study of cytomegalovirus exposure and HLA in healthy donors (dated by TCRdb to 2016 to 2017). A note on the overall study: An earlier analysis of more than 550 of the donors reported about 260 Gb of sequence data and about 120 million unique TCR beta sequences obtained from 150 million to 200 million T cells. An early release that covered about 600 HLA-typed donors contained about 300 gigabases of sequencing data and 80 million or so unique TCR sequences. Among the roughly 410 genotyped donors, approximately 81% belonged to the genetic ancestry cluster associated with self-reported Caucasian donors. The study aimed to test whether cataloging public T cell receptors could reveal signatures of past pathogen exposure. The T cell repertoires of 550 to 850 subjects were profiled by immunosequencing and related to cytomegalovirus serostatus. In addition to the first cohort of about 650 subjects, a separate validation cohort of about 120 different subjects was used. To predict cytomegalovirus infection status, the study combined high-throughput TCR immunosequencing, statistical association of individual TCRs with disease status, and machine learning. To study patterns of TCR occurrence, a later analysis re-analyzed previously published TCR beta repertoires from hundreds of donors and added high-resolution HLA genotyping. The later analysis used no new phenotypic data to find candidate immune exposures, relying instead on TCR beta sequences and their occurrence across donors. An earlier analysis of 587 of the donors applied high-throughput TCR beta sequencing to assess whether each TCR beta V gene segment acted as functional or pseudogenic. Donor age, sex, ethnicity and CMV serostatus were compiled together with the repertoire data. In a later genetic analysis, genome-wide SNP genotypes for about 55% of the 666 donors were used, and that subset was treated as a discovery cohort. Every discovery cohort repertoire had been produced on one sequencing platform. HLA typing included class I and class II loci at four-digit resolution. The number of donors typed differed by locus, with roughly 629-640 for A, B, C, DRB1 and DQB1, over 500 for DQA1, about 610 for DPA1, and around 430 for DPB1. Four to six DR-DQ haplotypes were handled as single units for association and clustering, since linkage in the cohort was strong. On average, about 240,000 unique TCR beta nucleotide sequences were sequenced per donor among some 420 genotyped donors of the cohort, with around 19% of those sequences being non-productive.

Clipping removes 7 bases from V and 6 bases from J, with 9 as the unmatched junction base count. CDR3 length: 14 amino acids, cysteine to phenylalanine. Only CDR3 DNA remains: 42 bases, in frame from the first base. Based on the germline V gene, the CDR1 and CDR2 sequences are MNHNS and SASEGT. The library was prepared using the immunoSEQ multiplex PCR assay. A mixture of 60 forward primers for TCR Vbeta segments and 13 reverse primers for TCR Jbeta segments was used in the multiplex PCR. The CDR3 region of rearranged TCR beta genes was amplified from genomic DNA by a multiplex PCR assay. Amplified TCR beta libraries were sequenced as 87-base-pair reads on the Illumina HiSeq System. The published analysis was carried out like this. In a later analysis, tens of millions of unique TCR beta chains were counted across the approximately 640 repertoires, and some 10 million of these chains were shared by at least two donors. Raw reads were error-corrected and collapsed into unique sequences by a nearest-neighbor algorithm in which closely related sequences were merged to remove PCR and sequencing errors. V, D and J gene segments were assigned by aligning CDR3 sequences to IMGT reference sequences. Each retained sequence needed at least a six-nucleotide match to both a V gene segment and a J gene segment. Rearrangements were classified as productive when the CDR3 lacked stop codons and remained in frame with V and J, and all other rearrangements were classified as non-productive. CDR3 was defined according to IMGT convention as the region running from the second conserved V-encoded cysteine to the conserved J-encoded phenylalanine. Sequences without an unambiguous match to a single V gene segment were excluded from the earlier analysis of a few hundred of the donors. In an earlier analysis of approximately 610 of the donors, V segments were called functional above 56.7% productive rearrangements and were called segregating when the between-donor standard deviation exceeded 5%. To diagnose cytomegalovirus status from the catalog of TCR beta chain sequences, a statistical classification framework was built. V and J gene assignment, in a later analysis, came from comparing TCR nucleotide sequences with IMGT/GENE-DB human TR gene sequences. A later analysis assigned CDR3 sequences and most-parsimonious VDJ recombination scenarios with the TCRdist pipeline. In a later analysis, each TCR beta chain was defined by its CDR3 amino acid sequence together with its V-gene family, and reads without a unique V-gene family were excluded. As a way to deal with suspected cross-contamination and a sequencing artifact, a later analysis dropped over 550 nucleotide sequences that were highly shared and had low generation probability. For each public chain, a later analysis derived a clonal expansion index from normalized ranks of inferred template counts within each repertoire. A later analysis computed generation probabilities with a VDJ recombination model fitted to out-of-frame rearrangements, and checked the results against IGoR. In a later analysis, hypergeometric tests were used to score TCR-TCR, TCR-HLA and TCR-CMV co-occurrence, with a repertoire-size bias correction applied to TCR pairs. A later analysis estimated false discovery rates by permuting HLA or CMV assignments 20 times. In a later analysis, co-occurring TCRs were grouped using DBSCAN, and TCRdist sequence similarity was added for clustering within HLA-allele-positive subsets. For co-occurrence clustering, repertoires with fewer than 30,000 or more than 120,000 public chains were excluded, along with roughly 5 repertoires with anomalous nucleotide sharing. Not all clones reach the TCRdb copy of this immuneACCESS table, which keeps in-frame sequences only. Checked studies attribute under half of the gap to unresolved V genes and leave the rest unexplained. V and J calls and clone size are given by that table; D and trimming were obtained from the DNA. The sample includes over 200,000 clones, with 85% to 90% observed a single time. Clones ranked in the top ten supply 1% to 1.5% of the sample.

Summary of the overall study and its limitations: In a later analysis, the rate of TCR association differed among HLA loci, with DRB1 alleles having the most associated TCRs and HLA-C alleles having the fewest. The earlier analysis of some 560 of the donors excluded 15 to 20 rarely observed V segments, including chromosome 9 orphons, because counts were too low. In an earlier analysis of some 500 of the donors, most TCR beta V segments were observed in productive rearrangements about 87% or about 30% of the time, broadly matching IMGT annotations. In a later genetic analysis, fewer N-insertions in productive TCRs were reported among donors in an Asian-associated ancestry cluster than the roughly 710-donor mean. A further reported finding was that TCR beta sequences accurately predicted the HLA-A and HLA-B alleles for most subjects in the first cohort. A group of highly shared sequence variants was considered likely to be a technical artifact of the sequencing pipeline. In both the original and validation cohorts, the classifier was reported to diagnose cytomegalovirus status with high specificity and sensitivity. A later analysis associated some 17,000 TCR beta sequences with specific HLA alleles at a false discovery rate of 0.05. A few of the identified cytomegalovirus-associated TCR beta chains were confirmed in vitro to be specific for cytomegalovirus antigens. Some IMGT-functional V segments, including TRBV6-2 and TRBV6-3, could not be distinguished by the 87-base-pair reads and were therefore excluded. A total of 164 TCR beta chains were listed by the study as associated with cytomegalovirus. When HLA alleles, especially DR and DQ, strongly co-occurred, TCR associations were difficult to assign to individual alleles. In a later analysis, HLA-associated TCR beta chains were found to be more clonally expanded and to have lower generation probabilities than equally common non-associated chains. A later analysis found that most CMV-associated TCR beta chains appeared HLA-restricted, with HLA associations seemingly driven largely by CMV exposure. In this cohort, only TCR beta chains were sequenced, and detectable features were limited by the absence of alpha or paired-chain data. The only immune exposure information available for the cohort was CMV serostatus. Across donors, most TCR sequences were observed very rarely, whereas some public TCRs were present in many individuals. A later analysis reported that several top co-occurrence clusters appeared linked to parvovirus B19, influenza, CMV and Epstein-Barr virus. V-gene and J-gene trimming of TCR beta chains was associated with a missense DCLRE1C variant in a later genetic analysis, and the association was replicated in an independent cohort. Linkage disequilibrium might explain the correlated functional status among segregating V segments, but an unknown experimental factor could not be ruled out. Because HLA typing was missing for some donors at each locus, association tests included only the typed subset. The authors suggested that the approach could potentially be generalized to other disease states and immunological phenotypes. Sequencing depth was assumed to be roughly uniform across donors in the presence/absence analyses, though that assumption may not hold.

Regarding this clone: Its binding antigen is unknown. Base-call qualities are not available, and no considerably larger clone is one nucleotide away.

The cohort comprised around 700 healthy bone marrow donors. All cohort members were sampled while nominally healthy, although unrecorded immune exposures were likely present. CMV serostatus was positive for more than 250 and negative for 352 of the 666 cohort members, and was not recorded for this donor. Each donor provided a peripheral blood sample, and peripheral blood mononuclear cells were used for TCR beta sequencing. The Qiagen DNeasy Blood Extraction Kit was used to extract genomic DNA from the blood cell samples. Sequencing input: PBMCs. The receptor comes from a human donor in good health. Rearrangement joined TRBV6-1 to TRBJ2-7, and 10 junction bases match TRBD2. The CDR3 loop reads CASIVAGGRGEQYF. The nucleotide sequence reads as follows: TGTGCCAGCATTGTAGCGGGAGGTCGGGGCGAGCAGTACTTC.